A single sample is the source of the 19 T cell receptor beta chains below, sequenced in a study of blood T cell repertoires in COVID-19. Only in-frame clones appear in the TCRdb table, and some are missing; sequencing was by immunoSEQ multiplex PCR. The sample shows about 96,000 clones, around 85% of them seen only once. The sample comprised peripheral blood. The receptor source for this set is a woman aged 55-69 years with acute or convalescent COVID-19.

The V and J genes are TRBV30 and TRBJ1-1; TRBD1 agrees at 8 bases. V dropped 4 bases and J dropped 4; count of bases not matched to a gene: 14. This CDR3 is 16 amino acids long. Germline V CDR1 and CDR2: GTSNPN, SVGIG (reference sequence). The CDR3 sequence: CAWTTGAFSGGTEAFF. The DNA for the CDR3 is TGTGCCTGGACGACAGGGGCTTTTTCCGGGGGCACTGAAGCTTTCTTT.

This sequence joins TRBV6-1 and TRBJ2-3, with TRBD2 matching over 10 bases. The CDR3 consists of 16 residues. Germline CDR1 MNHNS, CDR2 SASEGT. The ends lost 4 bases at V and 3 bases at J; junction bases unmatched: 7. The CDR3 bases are TGTGCCAGCAGTGCTCGACTAGCGGGCGTTACAGATACGCAGTATTTT. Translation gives CASSARLAGVTDTQYF.

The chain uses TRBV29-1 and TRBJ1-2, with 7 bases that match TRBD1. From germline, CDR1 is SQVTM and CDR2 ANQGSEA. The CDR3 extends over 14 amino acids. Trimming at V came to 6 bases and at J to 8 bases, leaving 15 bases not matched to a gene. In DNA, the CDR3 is TGCAGCGTGATGTTCGTCACAGGGGTGGGCGGCTACACCTTC. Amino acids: CSVMFVTGVGGYTF.

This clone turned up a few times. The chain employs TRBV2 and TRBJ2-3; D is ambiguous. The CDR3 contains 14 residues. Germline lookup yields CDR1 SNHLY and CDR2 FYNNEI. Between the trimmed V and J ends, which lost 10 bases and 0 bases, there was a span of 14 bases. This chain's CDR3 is CATRQKTSTDTQYF. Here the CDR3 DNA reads TGTGCCACCAGGCAGAAGACTAGCACAGATACGCAGTATTTT. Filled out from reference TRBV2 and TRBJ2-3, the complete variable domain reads EPEVTQTPSHQVTQMGQEVILRCVPISNHLYFYWYRQILGQKVEFLVSFYNNEISEKSEIFDDQFSVERPDGSNFTLKIRSTKLEDSAMYFCATRQKTSTDTQYFGPGTRLTVL.

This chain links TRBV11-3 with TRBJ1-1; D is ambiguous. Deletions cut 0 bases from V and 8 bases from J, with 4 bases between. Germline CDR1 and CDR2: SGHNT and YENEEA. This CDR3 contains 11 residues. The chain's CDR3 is CASSLEREAFF. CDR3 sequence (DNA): TGTGCCAGCAGCTTAGAGAGGGAAGCTTTCTTT.

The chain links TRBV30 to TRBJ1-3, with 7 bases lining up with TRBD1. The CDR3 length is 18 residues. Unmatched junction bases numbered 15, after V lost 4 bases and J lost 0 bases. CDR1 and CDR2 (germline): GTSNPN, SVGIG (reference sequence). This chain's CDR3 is CAWTPYRQGTSSGNTIYF. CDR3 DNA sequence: TGTGCCTGGACGCCATATCGACAGGGAACGAGCTCTGGAAACACCATATATTTT.

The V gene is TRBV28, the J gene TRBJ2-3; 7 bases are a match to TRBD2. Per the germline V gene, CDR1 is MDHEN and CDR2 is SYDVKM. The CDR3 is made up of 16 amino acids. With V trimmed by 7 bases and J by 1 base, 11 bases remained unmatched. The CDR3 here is CASTLPGGVGTDTQYF. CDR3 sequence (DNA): TGTGCCAGCACCCTCCCTGGGGGGGTGGGCACAGATACGCAGTATTTT.

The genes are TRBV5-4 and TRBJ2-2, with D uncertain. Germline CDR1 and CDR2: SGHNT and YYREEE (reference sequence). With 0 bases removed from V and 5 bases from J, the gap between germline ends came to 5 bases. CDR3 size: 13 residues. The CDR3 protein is CASSLDGTGELFF. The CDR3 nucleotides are TGTGCCAGCAGCTTGGACGGTACCGGGGAGCTGTTTTTT.

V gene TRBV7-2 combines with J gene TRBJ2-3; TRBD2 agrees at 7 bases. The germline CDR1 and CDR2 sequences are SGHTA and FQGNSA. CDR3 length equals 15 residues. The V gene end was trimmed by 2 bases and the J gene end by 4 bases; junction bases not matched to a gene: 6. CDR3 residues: CASSLTSGVSDTQYF. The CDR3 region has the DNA TGTGCCAGCAGCTTAACCAGCGGGGTCTCAGATACGCAGTATTTT.

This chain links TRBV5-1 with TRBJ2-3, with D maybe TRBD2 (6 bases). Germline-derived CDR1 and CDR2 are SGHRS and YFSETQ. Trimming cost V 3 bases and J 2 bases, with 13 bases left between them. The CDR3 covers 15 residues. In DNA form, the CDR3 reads TGCGCCAGCAGCTCATCTAGCGTGGCCACAGATACGCAGTATTTT. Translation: CASSSSSVATDTQYF.

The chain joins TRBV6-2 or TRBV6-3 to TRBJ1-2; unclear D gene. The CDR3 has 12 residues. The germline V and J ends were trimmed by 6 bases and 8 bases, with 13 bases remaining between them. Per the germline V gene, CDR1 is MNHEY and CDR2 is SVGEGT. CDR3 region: CASSPTPVGYTF. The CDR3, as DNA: TGTGCCAGCAGCCCTACTCCGGTGGGCTACACCTTC.

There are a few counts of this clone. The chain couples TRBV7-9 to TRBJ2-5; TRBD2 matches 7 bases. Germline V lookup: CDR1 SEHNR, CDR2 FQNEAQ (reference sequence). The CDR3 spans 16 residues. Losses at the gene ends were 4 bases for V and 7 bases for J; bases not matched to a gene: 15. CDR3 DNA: TGTGCCAGCAGCTCCCTTAGGGGAGTACGGGAGGTGACCCAGTACTTC. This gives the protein CASSSLRGVREVTQYF.

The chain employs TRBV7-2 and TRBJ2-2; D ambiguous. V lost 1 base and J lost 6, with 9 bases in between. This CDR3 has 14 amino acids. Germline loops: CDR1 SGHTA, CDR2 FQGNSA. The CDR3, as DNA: TGTGCCAGCAGCTTAGTGTGGGCGTCCGGGGAGCTGTTTTTT. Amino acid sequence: CASSLVWASGELFF.

The CDR3 DNA reads as TGTGCCAGCAGCTTAGCAGGGTCCTATAATTCACCCCTCCACTTT. As protein: CASSLAGSYNSPLHF. V gene TRBV11-2 combines with J gene TRBJ1-6; the D gene is possibly TRBD1 (5 bases). V was trimmed by 1 base and J by 1 base, leaving 5 bases between them. The CDR3 loop spans 15 amino acids. Germline CDR1 reads SGHAT; CDR2 reads FQNNGV. The full variable domain, completed using reference TRBV11-2 and TRBJ1-6, is EAGVAQSPRYKIIEKRQSVAFWCNPISGHATLYWYQQILGQGPKLLIQFQNNGVVDDSQLPKDRFSAERLKGVDSTLKIQPAKLEDSAVYLCASSLAGSYNSPLHFGNGTRLTVT.

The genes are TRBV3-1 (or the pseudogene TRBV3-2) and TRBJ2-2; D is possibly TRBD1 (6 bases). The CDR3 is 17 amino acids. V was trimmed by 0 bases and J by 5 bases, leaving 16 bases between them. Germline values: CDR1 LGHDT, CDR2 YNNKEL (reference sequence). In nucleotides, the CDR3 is TGTGCCAGCAGCCAAGAGGATGGGACACGTAGAACCGGGGAGCTGTTTTTT. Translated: CASSQEDGTRRTGELFF.

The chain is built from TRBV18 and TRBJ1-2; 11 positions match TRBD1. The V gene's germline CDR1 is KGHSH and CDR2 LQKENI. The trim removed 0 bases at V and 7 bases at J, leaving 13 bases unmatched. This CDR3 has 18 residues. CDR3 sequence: CASSPPGQGAGGGGGYTF. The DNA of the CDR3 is TGTGCCAGCTCACCACCCGGACAGGGGGCCGGGGGGGGCGGTGGCTACACCTTC.

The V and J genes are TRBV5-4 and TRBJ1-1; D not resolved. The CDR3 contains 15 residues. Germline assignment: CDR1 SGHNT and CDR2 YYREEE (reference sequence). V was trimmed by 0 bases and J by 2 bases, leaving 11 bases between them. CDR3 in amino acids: CASSLGFLSNTEAFF. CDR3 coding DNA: TGTGCCAGCAGCTTGGGTTTCCTTAGTAACACTGAAGCTTTCTTT.

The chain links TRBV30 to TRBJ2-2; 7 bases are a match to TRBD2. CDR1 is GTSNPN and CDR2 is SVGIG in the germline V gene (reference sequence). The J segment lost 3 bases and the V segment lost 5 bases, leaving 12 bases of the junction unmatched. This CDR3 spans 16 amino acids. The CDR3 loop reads CAWRRGGGLYTGELFF. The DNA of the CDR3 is TGTGCCTGGCGCCGTGGGGGGGGACTGTACACCGGGGAGCTGTTTTTT.

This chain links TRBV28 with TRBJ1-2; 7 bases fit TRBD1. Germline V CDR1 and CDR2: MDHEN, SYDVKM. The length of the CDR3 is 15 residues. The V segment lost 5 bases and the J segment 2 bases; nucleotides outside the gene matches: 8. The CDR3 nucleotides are TGTGCCAGCAGTCCTGTGGACAGGCCGAACTATGGCTACACCTTC. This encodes CASSPVDRPNYGYTF.